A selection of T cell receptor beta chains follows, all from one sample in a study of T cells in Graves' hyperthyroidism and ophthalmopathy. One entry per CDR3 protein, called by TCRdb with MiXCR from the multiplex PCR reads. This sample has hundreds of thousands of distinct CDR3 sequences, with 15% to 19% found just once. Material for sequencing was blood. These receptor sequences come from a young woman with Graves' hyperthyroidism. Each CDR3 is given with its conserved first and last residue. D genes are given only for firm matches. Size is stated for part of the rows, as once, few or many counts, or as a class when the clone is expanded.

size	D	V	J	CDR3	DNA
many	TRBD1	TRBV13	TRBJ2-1	CASSLDRGLVNEQFF	TGTGCCAGCAGCTTAGATAGGGGGCTCGTCAATGAGCAGTTCTTC
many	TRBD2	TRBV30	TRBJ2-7	CAWSKRGATYEQYF	TGTGCCTGGAGTAAGCGGGGGGCTACCTACGAGCAGTACTTC
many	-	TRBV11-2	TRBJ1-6	CASSLAIGASNSPLHF	TGTGCCAGCAGCTTAGCTATAGGGGCCAGTAATTCACCCCTCCACTTT
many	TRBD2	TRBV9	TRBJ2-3	CASSVEGGGSTDTQYF	TGTGCCAGCAGCGTAGAGGGCGGGGGGAGCACAGATACGCAGTATTTT
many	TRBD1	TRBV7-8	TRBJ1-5	CASRGQGSNQPQHF	TGTGCCAGCAGAGGACAGGGTAGCAATCAGCCCCAGCATTTT
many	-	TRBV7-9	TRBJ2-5	CASSTGALPETQYF	TGTGCCAGCAGCACAGGTGCTTTGCCGGAGACCCAGTACTTC
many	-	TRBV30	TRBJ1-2	CAWSVGVFYGYTF	TGTGCCTGGAGTGTGGGGGTCTTCTATGGCTACACCTTC
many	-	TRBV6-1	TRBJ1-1	CASLDLRAEAFF	TGTGCCAGCCTGGACTTGAGGGCTGAAGCTTTCTTT
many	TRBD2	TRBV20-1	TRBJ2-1	CSALGLAESPFFYNEQFF	TGCAGTGCCTTGGGACTAGCGGAATCTCCTTTTTTCTACAATGAGCAGTTCTTC
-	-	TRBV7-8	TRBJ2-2	CASSLSTGAGELFF	TGTGCCAGCAGCCTATCCACGGGTGCCGGGGAGCTGTTTTTT
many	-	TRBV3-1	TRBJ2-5	CASSQAQGETQYF	TGTGCCAGCAGCCAAGCACAGGGAGAGACCCAGTACTTC
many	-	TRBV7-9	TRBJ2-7	CASSPQAGRQYF	TGTGCCAGCAGCCCACAGGCCGGTAGGCAGTACTTC